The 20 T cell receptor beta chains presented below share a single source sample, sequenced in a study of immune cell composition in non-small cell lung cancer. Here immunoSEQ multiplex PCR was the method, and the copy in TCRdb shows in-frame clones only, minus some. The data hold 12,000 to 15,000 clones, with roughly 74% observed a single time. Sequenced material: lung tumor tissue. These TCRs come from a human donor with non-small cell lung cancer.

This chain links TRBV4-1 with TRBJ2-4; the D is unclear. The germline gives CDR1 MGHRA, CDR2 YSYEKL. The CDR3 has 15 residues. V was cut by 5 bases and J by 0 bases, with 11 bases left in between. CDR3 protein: CASSEEWIAKNIQYF. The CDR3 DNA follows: TGCGCCAGCAGCGAGGAATGGATAGCCAAAAACATTCAGTACTTC.

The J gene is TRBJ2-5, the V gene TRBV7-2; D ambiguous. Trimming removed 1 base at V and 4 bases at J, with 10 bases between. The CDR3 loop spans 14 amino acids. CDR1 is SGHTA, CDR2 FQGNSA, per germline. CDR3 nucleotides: TGTGCCAGCAGCTTAGTCCGAGCCCGAGAGACCCAGTACTTC. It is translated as CASSLVRARETQYF.

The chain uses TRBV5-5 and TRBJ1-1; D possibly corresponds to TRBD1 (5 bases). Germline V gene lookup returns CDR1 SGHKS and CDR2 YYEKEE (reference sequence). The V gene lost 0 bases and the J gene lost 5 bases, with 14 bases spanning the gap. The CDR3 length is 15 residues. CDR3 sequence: CASSLGGWSRTEAFF. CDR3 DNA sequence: TGTGCCAGCAGCTTGGGGGGCTGGAGTCGAACTGAAGCTTTCTTT.

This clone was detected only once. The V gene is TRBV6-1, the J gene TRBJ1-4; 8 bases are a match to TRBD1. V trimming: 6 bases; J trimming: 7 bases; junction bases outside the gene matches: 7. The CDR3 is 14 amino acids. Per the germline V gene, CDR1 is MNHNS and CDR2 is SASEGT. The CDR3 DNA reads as TGTGCCAGCAGGGCGGACAGGGTGGGTGAAAAACTGTTTTTT. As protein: CASRADRVGEKLFF.

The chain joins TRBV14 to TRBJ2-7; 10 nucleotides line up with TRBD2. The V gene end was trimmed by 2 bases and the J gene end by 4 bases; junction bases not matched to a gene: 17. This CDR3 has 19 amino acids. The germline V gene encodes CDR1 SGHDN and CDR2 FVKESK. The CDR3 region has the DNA TGTGCCAGCAGCCAAAGTTCTATTCGAAAGCGGGAGGGTAGGTACGAGCAGTACTTC. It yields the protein CASSQSSIRKREGRYEQYF.

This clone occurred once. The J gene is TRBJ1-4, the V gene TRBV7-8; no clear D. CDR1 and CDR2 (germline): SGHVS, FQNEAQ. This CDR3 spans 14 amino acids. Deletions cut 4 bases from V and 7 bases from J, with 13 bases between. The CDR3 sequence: CASSSITAGEKLFF. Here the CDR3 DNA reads TGTGCCAGCAGCTCCATAACTGCGGGTGAAAAACTGTTTTTT.

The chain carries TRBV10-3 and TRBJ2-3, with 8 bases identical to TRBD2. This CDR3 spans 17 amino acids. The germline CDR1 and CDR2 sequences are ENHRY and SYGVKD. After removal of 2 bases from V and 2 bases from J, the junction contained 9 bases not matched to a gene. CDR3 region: CAISEGGGRPYTDTQYF. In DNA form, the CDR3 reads TGTGCCATCAGTGAGGGTGGCGGGAGGCCTTACACAGATACGCAGTATTTT.

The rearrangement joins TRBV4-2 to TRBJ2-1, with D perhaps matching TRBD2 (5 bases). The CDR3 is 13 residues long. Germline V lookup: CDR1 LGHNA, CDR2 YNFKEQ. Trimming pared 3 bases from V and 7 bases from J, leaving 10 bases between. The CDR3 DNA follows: TGTGCCAGCAGCCAGGCTAGCCGTAATGAGCAGTTCTTC. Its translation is CASSQASRNEQFF.

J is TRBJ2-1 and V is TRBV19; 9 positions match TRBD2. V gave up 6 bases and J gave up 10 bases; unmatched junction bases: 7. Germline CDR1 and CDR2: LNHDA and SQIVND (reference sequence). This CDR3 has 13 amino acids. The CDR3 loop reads CASRLMSGGEQFF. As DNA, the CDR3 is TGTGCCAGTAGGCTGATGAGCGGGGGGGAGCAGTTCTTC.

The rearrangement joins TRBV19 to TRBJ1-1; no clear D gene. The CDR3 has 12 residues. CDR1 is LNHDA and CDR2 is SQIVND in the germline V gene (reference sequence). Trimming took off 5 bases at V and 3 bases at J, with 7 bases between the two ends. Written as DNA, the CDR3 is TGTGCCAGTAGTGAGGATTACACTGAAGCTTTCTTT. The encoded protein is CASSEDYTEAFF. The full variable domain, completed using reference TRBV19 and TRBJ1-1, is DGGITQSPKYLFRKEGQNVTLSCEQNLNHDAMYWYRQDPGQGLRLIYYSQIVNDFQKGDIAEGYSVSREKKESFPLTVTSAQKNPTAFYLCASSEDYTEAFFGQGTRLTVV.

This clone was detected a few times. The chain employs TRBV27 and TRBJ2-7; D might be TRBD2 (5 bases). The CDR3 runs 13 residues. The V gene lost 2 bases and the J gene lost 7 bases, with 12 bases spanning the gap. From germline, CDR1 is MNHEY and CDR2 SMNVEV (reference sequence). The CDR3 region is CASSLSPGGEQYF. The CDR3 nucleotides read TGTGCCAGCAGTTTAAGCCCGGGCGGGGAGCAGTACTTC.

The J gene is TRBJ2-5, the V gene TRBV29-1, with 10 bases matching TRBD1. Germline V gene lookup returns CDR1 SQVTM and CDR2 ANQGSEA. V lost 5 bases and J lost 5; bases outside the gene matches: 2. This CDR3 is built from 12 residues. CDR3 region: CSVTTGGETQYF. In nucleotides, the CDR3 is TGCAGCGTTACGACAGGGGGCGAGACCCAGTACTTC.

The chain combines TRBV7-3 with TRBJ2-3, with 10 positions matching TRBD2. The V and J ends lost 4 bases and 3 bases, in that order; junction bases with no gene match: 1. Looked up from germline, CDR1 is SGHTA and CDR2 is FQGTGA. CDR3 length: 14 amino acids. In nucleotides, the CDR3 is TGTGCCAGCAGCTCGGGACTAGCGACAGATACGCAGTATTTT. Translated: CASSSGLATDTQYF.

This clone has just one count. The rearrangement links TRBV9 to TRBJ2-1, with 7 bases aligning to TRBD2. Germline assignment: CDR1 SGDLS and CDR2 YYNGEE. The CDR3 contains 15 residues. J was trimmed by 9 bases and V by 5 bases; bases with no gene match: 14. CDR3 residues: CASRSGDSLGGEQFF. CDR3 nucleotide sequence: TGTGCCAGCAGAAGCGGGGACTCTCTCGGGGGTGAGCAGTTCTTC.

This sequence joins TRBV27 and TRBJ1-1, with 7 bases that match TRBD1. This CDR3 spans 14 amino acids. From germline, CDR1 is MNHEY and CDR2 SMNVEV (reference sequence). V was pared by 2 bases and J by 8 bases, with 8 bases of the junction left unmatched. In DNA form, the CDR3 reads TGTGCCAGCAGTTTAGGAGCGACAGGGAGAGAAGCTTTCTTT. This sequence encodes CASSLGATGREAFF.

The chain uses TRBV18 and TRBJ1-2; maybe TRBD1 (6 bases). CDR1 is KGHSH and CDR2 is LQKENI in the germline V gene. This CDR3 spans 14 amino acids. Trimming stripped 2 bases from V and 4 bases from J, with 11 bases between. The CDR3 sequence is CASSPEFRGYGYTF. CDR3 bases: TGTGCCAGCTCACCAGAATTCAGGGGCTATGGCTACACCTTC.

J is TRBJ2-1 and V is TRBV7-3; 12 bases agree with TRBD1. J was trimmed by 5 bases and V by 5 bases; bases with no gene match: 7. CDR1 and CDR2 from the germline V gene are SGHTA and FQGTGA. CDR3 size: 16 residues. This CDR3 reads CASSRVGTGGNNEQFF. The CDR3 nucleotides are TGTGCCAGCAGCCGGGTTGGGACAGGGGGCAACAATGAGCAGTTCTTC.

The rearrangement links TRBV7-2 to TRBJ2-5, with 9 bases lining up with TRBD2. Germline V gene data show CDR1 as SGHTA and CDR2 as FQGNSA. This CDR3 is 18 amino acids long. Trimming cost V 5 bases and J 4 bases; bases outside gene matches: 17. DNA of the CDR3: TGTGCCAGCAGCCCTGGGGCGGTTTTCGCGGGGGGGAGAGAGACCCAGTACTTC. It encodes CASSPGAVFAGGRETQYF.

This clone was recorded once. CDR3 DNA sequence: TGTGCCAGCAGTTCGGTAGCGAACGAGCAGTACTTC. This codes for CASSSVANEQYF. The chain carries TRBV6-6 and TRBJ2-7, with a weak D call TRBD2 (5 bases). The CDR3 runs to 12 residues. The germline V gene encodes CDR1 MNHNY and CDR2 SVGAGI (reference sequence). Deletions cut 4 bases from V and 5 bases from J, with 9 bases between.

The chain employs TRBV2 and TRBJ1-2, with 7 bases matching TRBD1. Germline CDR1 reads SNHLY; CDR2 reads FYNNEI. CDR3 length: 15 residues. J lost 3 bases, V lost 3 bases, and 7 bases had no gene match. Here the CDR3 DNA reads TGTGCCAGCAGTGAGAGGACAGGAGAATACTATGGCTACACCTTC. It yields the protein CASSERTGEYYGYTF.